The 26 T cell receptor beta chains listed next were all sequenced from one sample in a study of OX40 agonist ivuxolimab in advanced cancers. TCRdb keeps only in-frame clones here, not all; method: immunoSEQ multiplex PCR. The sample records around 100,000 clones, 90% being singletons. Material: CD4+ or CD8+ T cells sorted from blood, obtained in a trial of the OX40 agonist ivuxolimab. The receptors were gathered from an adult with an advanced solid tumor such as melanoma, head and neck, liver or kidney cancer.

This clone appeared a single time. The CDR3 DNA follows: TGTGCCAGCTCACTACAGGGAGGAGGCTACACCTTC. Protein: CASSLQGGGYTF. The V and J genes are TRBV18 and TRBJ1-2; D may be TRBD1 (6 bases). This CDR3 region has 12 residues. Germline loops: CDR1 KGHSH, CDR2 LQKENI. Trimming took 4 bases from V and 8 from J, leaving 11 bases between them.

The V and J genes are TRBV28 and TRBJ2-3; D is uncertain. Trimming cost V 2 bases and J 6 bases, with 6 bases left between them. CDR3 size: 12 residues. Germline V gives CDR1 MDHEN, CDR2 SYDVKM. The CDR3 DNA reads TGTGCCAGCAGTTTACCAATGGATACGCAGTATTTT. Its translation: CASSLPMDTQYF.

The CDR3 bases are TGTGCCAGTAGTCTGGGACTAGGTGACGTAACGATTGACGAGCAGTACTTC. Translated: CASSLGLGDVTIDEQYF. The genes are TRBV19 and TRBJ2-7; 8 bases match TRBD2. This CDR3 comprises 17 residues. From germline, CDR1 is LNHDA and CDR2 SQIVND (reference sequence). V shed 5 bases, J shed 5 bases, and the junction held 17 bases outside the gene matches.

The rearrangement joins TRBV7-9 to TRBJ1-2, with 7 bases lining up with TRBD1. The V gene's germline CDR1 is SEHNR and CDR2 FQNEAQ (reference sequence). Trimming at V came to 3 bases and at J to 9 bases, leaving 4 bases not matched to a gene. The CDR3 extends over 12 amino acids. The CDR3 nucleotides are TGTGCCAGCAGCTTGACAGGGCTAAGCTACACCTTC. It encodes CASSLTGLSYTF.

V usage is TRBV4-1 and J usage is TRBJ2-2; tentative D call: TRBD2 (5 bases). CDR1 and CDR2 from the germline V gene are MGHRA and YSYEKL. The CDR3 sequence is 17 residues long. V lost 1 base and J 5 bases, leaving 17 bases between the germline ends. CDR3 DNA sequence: TGCGCCAGCAGCCAAGGAATAGCGATAGAAAGGACCGGGGAGCTGTTTTTT. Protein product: CASSQGIAIERTGELFF.

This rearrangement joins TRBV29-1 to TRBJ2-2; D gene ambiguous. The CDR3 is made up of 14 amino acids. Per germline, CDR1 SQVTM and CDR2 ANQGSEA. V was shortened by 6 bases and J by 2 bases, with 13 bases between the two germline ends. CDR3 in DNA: TGCAGCGTAACAAGACGGACCAACACCGGGGAGCTGTTTTTT. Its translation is CSVTRRTNTGELFF.

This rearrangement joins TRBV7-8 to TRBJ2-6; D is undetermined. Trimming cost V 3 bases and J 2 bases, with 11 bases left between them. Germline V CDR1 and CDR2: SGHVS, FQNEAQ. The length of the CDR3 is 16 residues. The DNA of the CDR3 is TGTGCCAGCAGCTTGGTCGTCAACCCTGGGGCCAACGTCCTGACTTTC. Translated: CASSLVVNPGANVLTF.

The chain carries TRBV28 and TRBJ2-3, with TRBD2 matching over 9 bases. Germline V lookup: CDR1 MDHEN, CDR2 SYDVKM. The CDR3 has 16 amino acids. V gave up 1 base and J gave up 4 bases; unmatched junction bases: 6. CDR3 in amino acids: CASSLLAGGRSDTQYF. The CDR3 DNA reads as TGTGCCAGCAGTTTATTGGCGGGAGGGCGCTCAGATACGCAGTATTTT.

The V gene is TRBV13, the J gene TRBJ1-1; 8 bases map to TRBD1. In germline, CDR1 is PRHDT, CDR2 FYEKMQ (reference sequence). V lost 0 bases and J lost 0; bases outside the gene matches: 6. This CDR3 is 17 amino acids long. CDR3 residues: CASSLGQAGGLNTEAFF. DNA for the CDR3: TGTGCCAGCAGCTTAGGCCAGGCAGGGGGCCTGAACACTGAAGCTTTCTTT.

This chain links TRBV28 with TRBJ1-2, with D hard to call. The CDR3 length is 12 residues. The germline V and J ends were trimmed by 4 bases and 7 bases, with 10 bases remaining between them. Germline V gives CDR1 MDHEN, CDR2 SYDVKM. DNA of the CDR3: TGTGCCAGCAGTTGGGTCCGGGGTGGCTACACCTTC. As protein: CASSWVRGGYTF.

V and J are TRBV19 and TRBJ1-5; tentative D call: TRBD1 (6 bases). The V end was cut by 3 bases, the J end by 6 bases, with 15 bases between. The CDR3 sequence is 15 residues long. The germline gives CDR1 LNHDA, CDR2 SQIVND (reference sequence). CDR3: CASSISQGSRQPQHF. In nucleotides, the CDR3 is TGTGCCAGTAGTATTTCCCAGGGGAGCCGTCAGCCCCAGCATTTT.

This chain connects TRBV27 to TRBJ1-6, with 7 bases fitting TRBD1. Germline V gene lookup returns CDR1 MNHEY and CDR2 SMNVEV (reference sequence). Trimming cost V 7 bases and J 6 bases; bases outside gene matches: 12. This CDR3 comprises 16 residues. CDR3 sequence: CASTRDSRTPNSPLHF. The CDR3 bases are TGTGCCAGCACCCGGGACAGTCGCACCCCTAATTCACCCCTCCACTTT.

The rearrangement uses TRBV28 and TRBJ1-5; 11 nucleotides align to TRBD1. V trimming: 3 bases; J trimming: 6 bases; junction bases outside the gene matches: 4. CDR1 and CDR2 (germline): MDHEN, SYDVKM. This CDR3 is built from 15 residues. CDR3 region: CASSLPGTGGQPQHF. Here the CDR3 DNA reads TGTGCCAGCAGTTTGCCCGGGACAGGGGGTCAGCCCCAGCATTTT. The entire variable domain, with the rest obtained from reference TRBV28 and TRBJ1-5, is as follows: DVKVTQSSRYLVKRTGEKVFLECVQDMDHENMFWYRQDPGLGLRLIYFSYDVKMKEKGDIPEGYSVSREKKERFSLILESASTNQTSMYLCASSLPGTGGQPQHFGDGTRLSIL.

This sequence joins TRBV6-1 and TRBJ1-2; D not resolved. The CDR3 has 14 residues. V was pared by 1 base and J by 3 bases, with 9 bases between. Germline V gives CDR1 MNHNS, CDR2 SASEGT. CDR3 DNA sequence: TGTGCCAGCAGTGAAGGTGGAGCCTACTATGGCTACACCTTC. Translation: CASSEGGAYYGYTF.

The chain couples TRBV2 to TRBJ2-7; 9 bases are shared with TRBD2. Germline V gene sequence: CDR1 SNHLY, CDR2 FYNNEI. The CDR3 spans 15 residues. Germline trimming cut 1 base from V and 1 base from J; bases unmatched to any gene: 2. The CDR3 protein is CASSEERGDSYEQYF. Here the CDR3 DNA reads TGTGCCAGCAGTGAAGAGCGGGGGGATTCCTACGAGCAGTACTTC. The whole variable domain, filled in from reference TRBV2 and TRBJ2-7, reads EPEVTQTPSHQVTQMGQEVILRCVPISNHLYFYWYRQILGQKVEFLVSFYNNEISEKSEIFDDQFSVERPDGSNFTLKIRSTKLEDSAMYFCASSEERGDSYEQYFGPGTRLTVT.

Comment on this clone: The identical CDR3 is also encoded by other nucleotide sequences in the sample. The CDR3 coding sequence is TGTGCCAGCGGATCCTTGTTTGGCGAGCAGTTCTTC. Its protein product is CASGSLFGEQFF. The rearrangement links TRBV27 to TRBJ2-1; D gene unclear. The CDR3 length is 12 residues. Germline CDR1 MNHEY, CDR2 SMNVEV (reference sequence). Trimming stripped 8 bases from V and 10 bases from J, with 15 bases between.

The chain's CDR3 is CASSYSPMSPLHF. The CDR3 DNA reads as TGTGCCAGCAGTTACTCTCCTATGTCACCCCTCCACTTT. The V call is TRBV6-5, the J call TRBJ1-6; D is ambiguous. The germline V gene has CDR1 MNHEY and CDR2 SVGAGI. This CDR3 spans 13 amino acids. V was shortened by 0 bases and J by 10 bases, with 7 bases between the two germline ends.

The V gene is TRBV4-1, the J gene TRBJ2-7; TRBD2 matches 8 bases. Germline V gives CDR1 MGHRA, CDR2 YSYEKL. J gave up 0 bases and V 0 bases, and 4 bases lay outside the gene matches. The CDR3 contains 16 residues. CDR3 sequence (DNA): TGCGCCAGCAGCCAAGATTCTAGCGGGTTCTCCTACGAGCAGTACTTC. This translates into CASSQDSSGFSYEQYF.

CDR3: CASSPLQGQMNTEAFF. CDR3 in DNA: TGTGCCAGCTCACCACTCCAGGGCCAAATGAACACTGAAGCTTTCTTT. The chain has TRBV18 and TRBJ1-1; a weak D match, TRBD1 (5 bases). Germline CDR1 is KGHSH and CDR2 is LQKENI. V was shortened by 1 base and J by 0 bases, with 12 bases between the two germline ends. This CDR3 is 16 amino acids long.

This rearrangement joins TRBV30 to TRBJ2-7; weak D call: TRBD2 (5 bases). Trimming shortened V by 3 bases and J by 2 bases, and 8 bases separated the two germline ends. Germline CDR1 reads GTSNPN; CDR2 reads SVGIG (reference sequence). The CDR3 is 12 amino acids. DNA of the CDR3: TGTGCCTGGAGCCCCGGGGCCTACGAGCAGTACTTC. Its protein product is CAWSPGAYEQYF.

The CDR3 region has the DNA TGTGCCAGTGGCAGCCCGTTTGGGGCTGGGATCACGAACACCGGGGAGCTGTTTTTT. Its protein product is CASGSPFGAGITNTGELFF. The chain couples TRBV19 to TRBJ2-2; the D gene is possibly TRBD1 (5 bases). The CDR3 runs to 19 residues. V lost 8 bases, J lost 0 bases, and 25 bases lay in between. Germline assignment: CDR1 LNHDA and CDR2 SQIVND (reference sequence).

CDR3 amino acids: CASSEYRGSGELFF. As DNA, the CDR3 is TGTGCCAGCAGTGAATATAGGGGTTCCGGGGAGCTGTTTTTT. This sequence joins TRBV6-1 and TRBJ2-2, with D possibly matching TRBD1 (5 bases). CDR1 and CDR2 from the germline V gene are MNHNS and SASEGT. Trimming removed 2 bases at V and 6 bases at J, with 10 bases between. CDR3 length: 14 amino acids.

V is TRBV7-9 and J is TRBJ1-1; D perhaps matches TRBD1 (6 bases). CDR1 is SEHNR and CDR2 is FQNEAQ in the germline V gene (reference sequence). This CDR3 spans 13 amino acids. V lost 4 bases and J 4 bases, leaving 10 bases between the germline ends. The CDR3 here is CASSSEGGTEAFF. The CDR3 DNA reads TGTGCCAGCAGCTCCGAGGGGGGCACTGAAGCTTTCTTT.

CDR3 protein: CATNSNYGYTF. The CDR3 DNA sequence: TGTGCCACGAACAGTAACTATGGCTACACCTTC. The rearrangement links TRBV6-5 to TRBJ1-2; D gene uncertain. Between the trimmed V and J ends, which lost 10 bases and 1 base, there was a span of 7 bases. The CDR3 is 11 amino acids. Germline V gene lookup returns CDR1 MNHEY and CDR2 SVGAGI.

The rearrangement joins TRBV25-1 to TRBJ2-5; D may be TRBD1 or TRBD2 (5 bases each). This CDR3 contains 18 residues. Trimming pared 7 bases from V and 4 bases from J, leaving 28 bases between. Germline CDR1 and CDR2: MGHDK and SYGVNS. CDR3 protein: CASTGGPIIGPRGETQYF. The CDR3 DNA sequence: TGTGCCAGCACTGGGGGACCTATAATCGGTCCTAGGGGAGAGACCCAGTACTTC.

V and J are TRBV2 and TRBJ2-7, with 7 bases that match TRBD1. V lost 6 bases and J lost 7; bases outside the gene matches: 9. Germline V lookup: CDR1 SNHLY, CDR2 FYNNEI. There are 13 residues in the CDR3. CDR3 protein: CASSRDSHREQYF. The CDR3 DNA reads TGTGCCAGCAGCAGGGACAGCCACAGGGAGCAGTACTTC.